Listed below are T cell receptor beta chains from one sample, sequenced in a study of blood T cell repertoires in COVID-19. Only in-frame clones appear in the TCRdb table, and some are missing; sequencing was by immunoSEQ multiplex PCR. The data hold approximately 220,000 clones, with about 83% observed a single time. The sample consisted of peripheral blood. The receptors stem from a woman aged 40 to 50 with active or convalescent COVID-19. The CDR3 runs from the conserved cysteine through the conserved F or W. A D gene is named only where the DNA matches it firmly. Size is omitted from some rows. Given values are once, few, many or a class for expanded clones.

>-|TRBD1|TRBV5-1|TRBJ1-3
CASSSSGGTGNTIYF
TGCGCCAGCAGCTCTTCAGGGGGGACAGGAAACACCATATATTTT
>-|-|TRBV19|TRBJ2-3
CASQGPGEYTDTQYF
TGTGCCAGTCAAGGTCCAGGGGAATACACAGATACGCAGTATTTT
>-|-|TRBV14|TRBJ1-1
CASSQKVGLSLRSMNTEAFF
TGTGCCAGCAGCCAAAAAGTGGGCCTGAGTTTGCGATCTATGAACACTGAAGCTTTCTTT
>-|TRBD1|TRBV28|TRBJ1-4
CASRSGQGGVEKLFF
TGTGCCAGCAGGTCCGGACAGGGGGGTGTAGAAAAACTGTTTTTT
>-|-|TRBV5-6|TRBJ2-7
CASSLTAVEIYEQYF
TGTGCCAGCAGCTTGACGGCGGTCGAAATTTACGAGCAGTACTTC
>-|-|TRBV5-1|TRBJ1-5
CASSLGADNQPQHF
TGCGCCAGCAGCTTGGGGGCAGACAATCAGCCCCAGCATTTT
>-|TRBD1|TRBV5-1|TRBJ1-1
CASSLGQGWEAFF
TGCGCCAGCAGCCTCGGACAGGGGTGGGAAGCTTTCTTT
>-|TRBD1|TRBV4-1|TRBJ2-5
CASSQIGGLETQYF
TGCGCCAGCAGCCAAATAGGGGGCCTGGAGACCCAGTACTTC
>-|-|TRBV5-1|TRBJ1-4
CASSYNFRVFNEKLFF
TGCGCCAGCAGCTACAACTTCAGGGTGTTTAATGAAAAACTGTTTTTT
>-|TRBD2|TRBV6-2/TRBV6-3|TRBJ2-3
CASSSGLAGHTDTQYF
TGTGCCAGCAGCTCCGGACTAGCGGGCCACACAGATACGCAGTATTTT
>few|TRBD1|TRBV27|TRBJ1-5
CASSFWTGGSHQPQHF
TGTGCCAGCAGTTTCTGGACAGGGGGGAGCCATCAGCCCCAGCATTTT
>-|TRBD1|TRBV4-1|TRBJ1-4
CASSRQGAANEKLFF
TGCGCCAGCAGCAGGCAGGGGGCAGCTAATGAAAAACTGTTTTTT
>-|TRBD2|TRBV6-5|TRBJ2-7
CASSYLTSGAYEQYF
TGTGCCAGCAGTTACTTGACTAGCGGCGCCTACGAGCAGTACTTC
>-|-|TRBV11-3|TRBJ1-1
CASSPDGNRAAFF
TGTGCCAGCAGCCCCGACGGGAACAGGGCAGCTTTCTTT
>-|-|TRBV15|TRBJ2-7
CATSRVLGTRYF
TGTGCCACCAGCAGAGTTTTGGGGACTCGCTACTTC
>-|-|TRBV18|TRBJ2-1
CASSPPRAEGNEQFF
TGTGCCAGCTCACCGCCCCGAGCGGAGGGGAATGAGCAGTTCTTC
>-|TRBD1|TRBV28|TRBJ2-4
CASTGTGSIQYF
TGTGCCAGCACCGGGACAGGGTCCATTCAGTACTTC